The 31 T cell receptor beta chains presented below share a single source sample, sequenced in a study of T-cell memory formation after mild COVID-19. MiXCR, applied by TCRdb to the 5' RACE reads, yields one record per CDR3 protein. This table holds roughly 510,000 distinct CDR3 sequences, roughly 17% found once. The sample was PBMCs or a T cell subset sorted from them (not recorded which). The receptors shown here come from an adult woman who had mild COVID-19 (a few samples of this study predate the infection). Cell type and time point are not known.

The table lists this clonotype with a few counts. The chain is built from TRBV12-3 or TRBV12-4 and TRBJ2-1; tentative D call: TRBD2 (5 bases). The CDR3 is 15 residues long. The V and J ends lost 6 bases and 6 bases respectively, with 18 bases between them. This CDR3 reads CASSYHGRRVNEQFF. CDR3 bases: TGTGCCAGCAGCTACCACGGTCGGCGGGTCAATGAGCAGTTCTTC.

This chain joins TRBV4-3 and TRBJ1-2, with unresolved D. Trimming took off 0 bases at V and 2 bases at J, with 16 bases between the two ends. The V gene's germline CDR1 is LGHNA and CDR2 YSLEER. This CDR3 has 17 residues. Here the CDR3 DNA reads TGCGCCAGCAGCCAAGATCGGGCCCTCGTGGCAAACTATGGCTACACCTTC. This gives the protein CASSQDRALVANYGYTF.

The genes are TRBV7-6 and TRBJ2-1, with D possibly TRBD1 on 5 matching bases. Deletions cut 0 bases from V and 8 bases from J, with 14 bases between. Germline-derived CDR1 and CDR2 are SGHVS and FNYEAQ. This CDR3 has 15 residues. This chain's CDR3 is CASSLAGAVVHEQFF. CDR3 nucleotide sequence: TGTGCCAGCAGCTTAGCAGGGGCCGTTGTGCATGAGCAGTTCTTC.

The chain joins TRBV24-1 to TRBJ2-3; D gene uncertain. The germline V and J ends were trimmed by 4 bases and 4 bases, with 11 bases remaining between them. The V gene's germline CDR1 is KGHDR and CDR2 SFDVKD. The CDR3 consists of 14 residues. The CDR3: CATSDHDFPDTQYF. The CDR3 DNA is TGTGCCACCAGTGACCATGACTTCCCAGATACGCAGTATTTT.

The chain links TRBV3-1 to TRBJ1-2; D gene uncertain. V was trimmed by 8 bases and J by 4 bases, leaving 8 bases between them. Germline assignment: CDR1 LGHDT and CDR2 YNNKEL (reference sequence). The CDR3 sequence is 11 residues long. The CDR3 is CASLRGYGYTF. CDR3 nucleotide sequence: TGTGCCAGCCTACGGGGCTATGGCTACACCTTC.

This clonotype has more than one count but fewer than ten. V is TRBV7-6 and J is TRBJ2-3; D is possibly TRBD1 or TRBD2 (5 bases each). Trimming cost V 5 bases and J 3 bases, with 21 bases left between them. The V gene's germline CDR1 is SGHVS and CDR2 FNYEAQ. The CDR3 runs to 17 residues. The CDR3 bases are TGTGCCAGCAGCGGAGAACTAGGGGTACAGTCGACAGATACGCAGTATTTT. The encoded protein is CASSGELGVQSTDTQYF.

This clonotype came up a few times. This sequence joins TRBV19 and TRBJ1-5; D not certain. The germline V gene encodes CDR1 LNHDA and CDR2 SQIVND (reference sequence). Trimming stripped 2 bases from V and 9 bases from J, with 11 bases between. The CDR3 sequence is 13 residues long. The CDR3 coding sequence is TGTGCCAGTAGTATAACCAAAACTTCGCCCCAGCATTTT. Its translation: CASSITKTSPQHF.

This clonotype was observed a handful of times. The chain employs TRBV6-5 and TRBJ2-1; D may correspond to TRBD1 or TRBD2 (5 bases each). Germline CDR1 and CDR2: MNHEY and SVGAGI. This CDR3 has 16 amino acids. V was trimmed by 2 bases and J by 3 bases, leaving 14 bases between them. The DNA of the CDR3 is TGTGCCAGCAGTTACGGAGATGAGGGGAACTACAATGAGCAGTTCTTC. Protein sequence: CASSYGDEGNYNEQFF.

The table lists this clonotype with many counts. V usage is TRBV12-3 or TRBV12-4 and J usage is TRBJ2-3; no definite D call. Trimming took off 3 bases at V and 0 bases at J, with 4 bases between the two ends. The CDR3 loop spans 13 amino acids. The DNA for the CDR3 is TGTGCCAGCAGTTTGCTTAGCACAGATACGCAGTATTTT. Translation: CASSLLSTDTQYF.

Only a few counts were recorded for this clonotype. The chain carries TRBV7-6 and TRBJ2-1; TRBD1 or TRBD2 may be the D gene (5 bases each). Per the germline V gene, CDR1 is SGHVS and CDR2 is FNYEAQ. Trimming removed 5 bases at V and 9 bases at J, with 17 bases between. This CDR3 has 14 amino acids. The CDR3 region is CASSHPKWGSEQFF. Here the CDR3 DNA reads TGTGCCAGCAGCCATCCTAAATGGGGGTCTGAGCAGTTCTTC.

This clonotype was picked up a small number of times. The chain recombines TRBV27 with TRBJ2-1; D is undetermined. Germline CDR1 MNHEY, CDR2 SMNVEV (reference sequence). Trimming removed 0 bases from V and 3 bases from J, with 15 bases in between. The CDR3 spans 17 residues. The CDR3 nucleotides are TGTGCCAGCAGTTTATCATTCCAAAGGCAAATCTACAATGAGCAGTTCTTC. Translated: CASSLSFQRQIYNEQFF.

This clonotype was detected a few times. This CDR3 reads CASSWTTYEQYF. The CDR3, as DNA: TGTGCCAGCAGTTGGACGACTTACGAGCAGTACTTC. V gene TRBV12-3 or TRBV12-4 combines with J gene TRBJ2-7; D remains unclear. Trimming stripped 4 bases from V and 4 bases from J, with 8 bases between. This CDR3 has 12 residues.

The gene calls are TRBV7-2 and TRBJ2-5; no reliable D call. Trimming left V 3 bases short and J 1 base short, with 9 bases between. CDR3 length: 14 residues. Germline CDR1 is SGHTA and CDR2 is FQGNSA. The CDR3, as DNA: TGTGCCAGCAGCTTCACCAGCCTCCAAGAGACCCAGTACTTC. It specifies CASSFTSLQETQYF.

This clonotype was detected many times. The gene calls are TRBV2 and TRBJ2-1, with TRBD2 identical over 9 bases. The CDR3 has 14 residues. J lost 7 bases, V lost 6 bases, and 7 bases had no gene match. Germline CDR1 and CDR2: SNHLY and FYNNEI. The chain's CDR3 is CASSVSGGLNEQFF. As DNA, the CDR3 is TGTGCCAGCAGCGTTAGCGGGGGTCTAAATGAGCAGTTCTTC.

The gene calls are TRBV12-3 or TRBV12-4 and TRBJ1-2; D might be TRBD1 (5 bases). This CDR3 is built from 14 residues. V was shortened by 5 bases and J by 4 bases, with 14 bases between the two germline ends. The CDR3, as DNA: TGTGCCAGCAGTCCCGGGGGGGTCCCCTATGGCTACACCTTC. Translation: CASSPGGVPYGYTF.

In DNA form, the CDR3 reads TGTGCCAGCACCCAGAAGTACAATGAGCAGTTCTTC. Its protein product is CASTQKYNEQFF. The chain has TRBV5-5 and TRBJ2-1; D unclear. This CDR3 spans 12 amino acids. The germline gives CDR1 SGHKS, CDR2 YYEKEE (reference sequence). The V and J ends lost 6 bases and 4 bases respectively, with 8 bases between them.

The V and J genes are TRBV5-1 and TRBJ2-6; D is undetermined. The CDR3 has 15 residues. Germline CDR1 is SGHRS and CDR2 is YFSETQ. Trimming pared 0 bases from V and 2 bases from J, leaving 6 bases between. CDR3 sequence reads: CASSLENTGANVLTF. The CDR3 region has the DNA TGCGCCAGCAGCTTGGAAAACACTGGGGCCAACGTCCTGACTTTC.

The J gene is TRBJ2-5, the V gene TRBV24-1; TRBD2 matches 10 bases. J was trimmed by 1 base and V by 1 base; bases with no gene match: 5. The CDR3 spans 17 residues. The germline V gene encodes CDR1 KGHDR and CDR2 SFDVKD. CDR3 DNA: TGTGCCACCAGTGATTTTAGTAGCGGGGGGCCCCAAGAGACCCAGTACTTC. Residues: CATSDFSSGGPQETQYF.

This chain uses TRBV18 with TRBJ2-1; D gene ambiguous. The ends were cut back, 3 bases at V and 2 bases at J, with 11 bases in the middle. CDR3 length equals 15 residues. From germline, CDR1 is KGHSH and CDR2 LQKENI. DNA of the CDR3: TGTGCCAGCTCACCTTCGGGCCTCACCTACAATGAGCAGTTCTTC. It specifies CASSPSGLTYNEQFF.

This clonotype was seen just once. Mismatch with germline at one junction end may stem from a read error. The chain carries TRBV7-9 and TRBJ2-7, with D perhaps TRBD1 (5 bases). Per germline, CDR1 SEHNR and CDR2 FQNEAQ (reference sequence). CDR3 size: 13 residues. The CDR3 DNA reads TGTGCCAGCAGCTCCACGGGCGAAAAGACAGCCCTCTTC. This codes for CASSSTGEKTALF.

The chain has TRBV9 and TRBJ2-3; D not certain. CDR3 size: 15 residues. The V gene lost 3 bases and the J gene lost 2 bases, with 13 bases spanning the gap. Germline V CDR1 and CDR2: SGDLS, YYNGEE. The CDR3 protein is CASSATPLDTDTQYF. DNA of the CDR3: TGTGCCAGCAGCGCGACTCCTTTAGACACAGATACGCAGTATTTT. Supplemented by reference TRBV9 and TRBJ2-3, the full variable domain reads DSGVTQTPKHLITATGQRVTLRCSPRSGDLSVYWYQQSLDQGLQFLIQYYNGEERAKGNILERFSAQQFPDLHSELNLSSLELGDSALYFCASSATPLDTDTQYFGPGTRLTVL.

V gene TRBV5-1 combines with J gene TRBJ1-2, with TRBD1 matching over 9 bases. This CDR3 has 14 residues. In germline, CDR1 is SGHRS, CDR2 YFSETQ. J lost 5 bases, V lost 3 bases, and 5 bases had no gene match. CDR3 sequence reads: CASSSGTGFYGYTF. CDR3 coding DNA: TGCGCCAGCAGCTCCGGGACAGGGTTTTATGGCTACACCTTC.

This clonotype came up a few times. This chain links TRBV7-2 with TRBJ1-1, with unresolved D. Per germline, CDR1 SGHTA and CDR2 FQGNSA. CDR3 length: 13 residues. V was clipped by 5 bases and J by 5 bases, with 12 bases between them. The CDR3 DNA is TGTGCCAGCAGCCAGCGGTCTGGGACTGAAGCTTTCTTT. It specifies CASSQRSGTEAFF.

The rearrangement joins TRBV5-5 to TRBJ1-2; no firm D call. CDR3 length: 15 residues. Germline CDR1 reads SGHKS; CDR2 reads YYEKEE (reference sequence). The V and J ends lost 1 base and 1 base respectively, with 11 bases between them. The CDR3 loop reads CASSLTAFVNYGYTF. The CDR3 region has the DNA TGTGCCAGCAGCTTGACAGCTTTCGTTAACTATGGCTACACCTTC.

The chain links TRBV18 to TRBJ1-2; TRBD1 agrees at 7 bases. The CDR3 sequence is 13 residues long. V trimming: 2 bases; J trimming: 6 bases; junction bases outside the gene matches: 3. Germline CDR1 reads KGHSH; CDR2 reads LQKENI. CDR3 residues: CASSPGTENGYTF. As DNA, the CDR3 is TGTGCCAGCTCACCAGGGACAGAAAATGGCTACACCTTC.

This sequence joins TRBV3-1 and TRBJ2-5, with no clear D. The CDR3 totals 12 residues. Germline V gene lookup returns CDR1 LGHDT and CDR2 YNNKEL (reference sequence). Deletions cut 3 bases from V and 4 bases from J, with 6 bases between. CDR3 residues: CASSHHIETQYF. The CDR3 DNA reads as TGTGCCAGCAGCCACCACATAGAGACCCAGTACTTC.

The chain joins TRBV12-3 or TRBV12-4 to TRBJ2-1, with a tentative D call TRBD1 (6 bases). The CDR3 length is 15 residues. The V and J ends lost 5 bases and 6 bases respectively, with 17 bases between them. The CDR3 here is CASSLAPTGTNEQFF. DNA for the CDR3: TGTGCCAGCAGTCTTGCCCCTACAGGGACCAATGAGCAGTTCTTC.

This clonotype was counted ten times or more. The chain has TRBV12-3 or TRBV12-4 and TRBJ2-5; no firm D call. The length of the CDR3 is 16 residues. The V end lost 6 bases, the J end lost 2 bases, and 19 bases lay between the germline ends. The CDR3 DNA follows: TGTGCCAGCAGCCCACCAGGTCTGCCTCTTCAAGAGACCCAGTACTTC. This translates into CASSPPGLPLQETQYF.

The chain links TRBV6-2 or TRBV6-3 to TRBJ2-7; D uncertain. The ends were cut back, 6 bases at V and 7 bases at J, with 25 bases in the middle. The CDR3 runs to 16 residues. Germline V lookup: CDR1 MNHEY, CDR2 SVGEGT. CDR3 bases: TGTGCCAGCAGCCTCATAGGAGCCCTACGATCGGTGGAGCAGTACTTC. It codes for CASSLIGALRSVEQYF.

CDR3 DNA sequence: TGCGCCAGCAGCTGGAATTACGGGACAGGGTCCTACGAGCAGTACTTC. This gives the protein CASSWNYGTGSYEQYF. The chain combines TRBV5-1 with TRBJ2-7, with TRBD1 matching over 9 bases. Germline V CDR1 and CDR2: SGHRS, YFSETQ. The CDR3 loop spans 16 amino acids. V was clipped by 3 bases and J by 1 base; unmatched bases: 8.

This clonotype has a handful of counts. The chain uses TRBV11-3 and TRBJ1-2, with 10 bases that match TRBD1. V was pared by 3 bases and J by 9 bases, with 4 bases of the junction left unmatched. The CDR3 loop spans 13 amino acids. Germline V gives CDR1 SGHNT, CDR2 YENEEA. CDR3 DNA sequence: TGTGCCAGCAGCTTCGACAGGGGGCGAAGCTACACCTTC. It translates to CASSFDRGRSYTF.